The rows below give T cell receptor beta chains drawn from one sample of a study of radiotherapy plus CTLA-4 blockade in lung cancer. Method: immunoSEQ multiplex PCR; TCRdb's copy keeps in-frame clones and lacks some. The data show tens of thousands of clones, roughly three quarters seen once. The sequencing here drew on peripheral blood, taken from a patient treated with radiotherapy plus ipilimumab. These receptors originate from a human donor with non-small cell lung cancer whose response to radiotherapy plus ipilimumab could not be evaluated. Some clones in this sample may be carry-over from other donors' samples. The CDR3 runs from the conserved cysteine through the conserved F or W. Each record gives: V gene, D gene, clone size, J gene, CDR3 DNA, CDR3 protein. A D gene is named only where the DNA matches it firmly. Clone size is given for some rows only: seen once, a few or many times, or a class if the clone is expanded.

v_gene: TRBV6-5
d_gene: TRBD1
abundance: .
j_gene: TRBJ1-2
CDR3nt: TGTGCCAGCAGCCGTCCGGGACAGGGGGATGGCTACACCTTC
CDR3aa: CASSRPGQGDGYTF

v_gene: TRBV28
d_gene: TRBD1
abundance: .
j_gene: TRBJ1-3
CDR3nt: TGTGCCAGCAGAGAACACCGGGACAGGCCCCGAAACACCATATATTTT
CDR3aa: CASREHRDRPRNTIYF

v_gene: TRBV11-2
d_gene: .
abundance: .
j_gene: TRBJ2-1
CDR3nt: TGTGCCAGCAGCTTAGATCGGTGGGGGCGCGCAGATGAGCAGTTCTTC
CDR3aa: CASSLDRWGRADEQFF

v_gene: TRBV7-9
d_gene: TRBD1
abundance: few
j_gene: TRBJ1-2
CDR3nt: TGTGCCAGCAGCTCCGACAGGGACCCCTATGGCTACACCTTC
CDR3aa: CASSSDRDPYGYTF

v_gene: TRBV5-1
d_gene: TRBD1
abundance: .
j_gene: TRBJ1-4
CDR3nt: TGCGCCAGCAGCTCCGGGGACAGGAACTCCTATATGAAAAAACTGTTTTTT
CDR3aa: CASSSGDRNSYMKKLFF

v_gene: TRBV7-9
d_gene: .
abundance: .
j_gene: TRBJ2-6
CDR3nt: TGTGCCAGCAGCTCACAGGCCTCTGGGGCCAACGTCCTGACTTTC
CDR3aa: CASSSQASGANVLTF

v_gene: TRBV18
d_gene: TRBD1
abundance: .
j_gene: TRBJ1-5
CDR3nt: TGTGCCAGCCGAGGACAGGGGGTCGGGCAGCCCCAGCATTTT
CDR3aa: CASRGQGVGQPQHF

v_gene: TRBV5-4
d_gene: .
abundance: .
j_gene: TRBJ2-7
CDR3nt: TGTGCCAGCAGTCCTCGCAACCACGAGAGCTCCTACGAGCAGTACTTC
CDR3aa: CASSPRNHESSYEQYF

v_gene: TRBV28
d_gene: .
abundance: .
j_gene: TRBJ1-6
CDR3nt: TGTGCCAGTATGAGGGATTCACCCCTCCACTTT
CDR3aa: CASMRDSPLHF

v_gene: TRBV7-2
d_gene: .
abundance: .
j_gene: TRBJ2-5
CDR3nt: TGTGCCAGCACCCCGATGTCAGGGGACCAAGAGACCCAGTACTTC
CDR3aa: CASTPMSGDQETQYF

v_gene: TRBV11-2
d_gene: TRBD1
abundance: once
j_gene: TRBJ2-7
CDR3nt: TGTGCCAGCAGAGCCGGCAGGGACAGGCACTTC
CDR3aa: CASRAGRDRHF

v_gene: TRBV2
d_gene: TRBD1
abundance: .
j_gene: TRBJ1-6
CDR3nt: TGTGCCAGCAGCGGCCAGACAGGGTTTCAGGATTCACCCCTCCACTTT
CDR3aa: CASSGQTGFQDSPLHF

v_gene: TRBV19
d_gene: .
abundance: few
j_gene: TRBJ2-7
CDR3nt: TGTGCCAGTAGTCTGACAACCTCCTACGAGCAGTACTTC
CDR3aa: CASSLTTSYEQYF

v_gene: TRBV5-1
d_gene: TRBD1
abundance: few
j_gene: TRBJ2-7
CDR3nt: TGCGCCAGCAGCGCCGAGGGGACAGCCCTCTACGAGCAGTACTTC
CDR3aa: CASSAEGTALYEQYF

v_gene: TRBV7-9
d_gene: .
abundance: medium-sized
j_gene: TRBJ1-3
CDR3nt: TGTGCCAGCAGCCAAGGACTACCTGGAAACACCATATATTTT
CDR3aa: CASSQGLPGNTIYF

v_gene: TRBV4-3
d_gene: .
abundance: .
j_gene: TRBJ2-3
CDR3nt: TGCGCCAGCAGCCAAGAACGGGAAGATACGCAGTATTTT
CDR3aa: CASSQEREDTQYF

v_gene: TRBV5-1
d_gene: TRBD1
abundance: .
j_gene: TRBJ2-5
CDR3nt: TGCGCCAGCAGCCTGGGACAGGGGAAAGAGACCCAGTACTTC
CDR3aa: CASSLGQGKETQYF